This is a list of T cell receptor beta chains from one sample in a study of T cells expressing NK-cell markers. With the 5' RACE reads reprocessed, TCRdb shows one record per CDR3 protein and no DNA. The repertoire shows about 260,000 distinct CDR3 sequences; the top ten hold about 0.4%. Sequencing used blood T cells: a sorted CD56 or NKG2C T cell subset, CD4+ or CD8+ T cells, or bulk PBMC T cells (not recorded which). These receptors were collected from a man between 18 and 29 years old in good health. The CDR3 runs from the conserved cysteine through the conserved F or W. Each record gives: J gene, V gene, CDR3 protein.

j_gene: TRBJ2-3
v_gene: TRBV6-5
CDR3aa: CASSYPLTDTQYF

j_gene: TRBJ2-7
v_gene: TRBV3-1
CDR3aa: CASSHIHRDSHEQYF

j_gene: TRBJ2-2
v_gene: TRBV12-3/TRBV12-4
CDR3aa: CASTVGEAFFGELFF

j_gene: TRBJ1-6
v_gene: TRBV18
CDR3aa: CASSPRNSPLHF

j_gene: TRBJ2-7
v_gene: TRBV11-3
CDR3aa: CASSLRSGSAYEQYF

j_gene: TRBJ2-5
v_gene: TRBV18
CDR3aa: CASSPTAGVETQYF

j_gene: TRBJ2-2
v_gene: TRBV6-1
CDR3aa: CASNLAYGELFF

j_gene: TRBJ2-7
v_gene: TRBV20-1
CDR3aa: CSARPPGGRDYEQYF

j_gene: TRBJ2-1
v_gene: TRBV20-1
CDR3aa: CSARGVANEQFF

j_gene: TRBJ1-2
v_gene: TRBV12-3/TRBV12-4
CDR3aa: CASSPGQGKGYGYTF

j_gene: TRBJ2-2
v_gene: TRBV4-2
CDR3aa: CASNPTRTSGLTGELFF

j_gene: TRBJ2-3
v_gene: TRBV10-3
CDR3aa: CAIRTGTGSTDTQYF

j_gene: TRBJ2-3
v_gene: TRBV12-3/TRBV12-4
CDR3aa: CASTLVGAEGTDTQYF

j_gene: TRBJ1-1
v_gene: TRBV5-1
CDR3aa: CASSEGQGAIGSTEAFF

j_gene: TRBJ2-1
v_gene: TRBV12-3/TRBV12-4
CDR3aa: CASTRNQGGEQFF

j_gene: TRBJ2-1
v_gene: TRBV19
CDR3aa: CASTRGTSYNEQFF

j_gene: TRBJ2-3
v_gene: TRBV30
CDR3aa: CAWSGEAGGDTQYF

j_gene: TRBJ1-6
v_gene: TRBV4-1
CDR3aa: CASSQVQGNLHF

j_gene: TRBJ2-1
v_gene: TRBV6-6
CDR3aa: CASSSRTTGFF

j_gene: TRBJ2-7
v_gene: TRBV6-2/TRBV6-3
CDR3aa: CASSYPQGRGKYEQYF

j_gene: TRBJ2-1
v_gene: TRBV20-1
CDR3aa: CSASFRTSGMNYNEQFF

j_gene: TRBJ2-1
v_gene: TRBV7-2
CDR3aa: CASSSRTPTNEQFF

j_gene: TRBJ2-5
v_gene: TRBV29-1
CDR3aa: CSAAGHKIGPYF

j_gene: TRBJ2-6
v_gene: TRBV27
CDR3aa: CASSLSRGAGANVLTF

j_gene: TRBJ1-5
v_gene: TRBV19
CDR3aa: CASRPLGGYQPQHF

j_gene: TRBJ1-5
v_gene: TRBV11-2
CDR3aa: CASSLEDRGLNQPQHF

j_gene: TRBJ1-2
v_gene: TRBV10-3
CDR3aa: CAISDRAFYGYTF

j_gene: TRBJ1-1
v_gene: TRBV5-1
CDR3aa: CASSRSGPGGDTEAFF

j_gene: TRBJ1-1
v_gene: TRBV30
CDR3aa: CAWSVRGTLNTEAFF

j_gene: TRBJ2-3
v_gene: TRBV6-4
CDR3aa: CASSLSGRGADTQYF

j_gene: TRBJ1-1
v_gene: TRBV10-3
CDR3aa: CAVQGNTEAFF

j_gene: TRBJ1-3
v_gene: TRBV12-3/TRBV12-4
CDR3aa: CASSRRQGLGVWGNTIYF

j_gene: TRBJ2-3
v_gene: TRBV12-5
CDR3aa: CASGTGGLATDTQYF

j_gene: TRBJ2-5
v_gene: TRBV19
CDR3aa: CATGTSGRETQYF

j_gene: TRBJ2-1
v_gene: TRBV4-3
CDR3aa: CASSHRLAGVSYNEQFF

j_gene: TRBJ2-2
v_gene: TRBV5-5
CDR3aa: CASSLGGRSTGELFF

j_gene: TRBJ2-3
v_gene: TRBV7-8
CDR3aa: CASNDWSSGRGGTQYF

j_gene: TRBJ2-7
v_gene: TRBV5-1
CDR3aa: CASSPLPATEQYF

j_gene: TRBJ2-3
v_gene: TRBV29-1
CDR3aa: CSVRVGDTQYF

j_gene: TRBJ1-1
v_gene: TRBV12-3/TRBV12-4
CDR3aa: CASSFRDRETEAFF

j_gene: TRBJ2-5
v_gene: TRBV10-3
CDR3aa: CAISDLAGGVETQYF